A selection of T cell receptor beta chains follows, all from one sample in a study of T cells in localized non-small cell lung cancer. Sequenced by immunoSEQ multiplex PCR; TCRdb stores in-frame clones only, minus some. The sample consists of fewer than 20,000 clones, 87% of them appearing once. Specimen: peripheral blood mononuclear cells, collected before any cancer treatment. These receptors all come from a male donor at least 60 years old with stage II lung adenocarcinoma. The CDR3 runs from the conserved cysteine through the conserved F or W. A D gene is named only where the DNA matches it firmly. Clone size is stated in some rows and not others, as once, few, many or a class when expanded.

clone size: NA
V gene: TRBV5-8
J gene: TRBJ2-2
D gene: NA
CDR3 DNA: TGTGCCAGCAGCCAAGATCGGGTGGCACTAGTGGTCACCGGGGAGCTGTTTTTT
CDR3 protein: CASSQDRVALVVTGELFF

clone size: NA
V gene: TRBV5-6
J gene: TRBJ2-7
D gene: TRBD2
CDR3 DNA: TGTGCCAGCAGCTATGAAGGACTAGCGGGAGGACCTACCGGGGAGCAGTACTTC
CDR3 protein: CASSYEGLAGGPTGEQYF

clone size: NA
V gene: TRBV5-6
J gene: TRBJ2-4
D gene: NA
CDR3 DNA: TGTGCCAGCAGCTTGGCCGTACCCCAGAAAAATATTCAGTACTTC
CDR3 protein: CASSLAVPQKNIQYF

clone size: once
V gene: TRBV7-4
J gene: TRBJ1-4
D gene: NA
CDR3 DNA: TGTGCCAGCAGCTCAAACAGGGTCCAACTGTTTTTT
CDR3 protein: CASSSNRVQLFF

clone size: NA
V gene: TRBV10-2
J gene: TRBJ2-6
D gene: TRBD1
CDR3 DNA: TGCGCCACGGGGGACAGGGGGCTTGGGGCCAACGTCCTGACTTTC
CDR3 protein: CATGDRGLGANVLTF

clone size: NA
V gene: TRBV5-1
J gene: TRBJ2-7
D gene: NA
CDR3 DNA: TGCGCCAGCAGCATGCCCAGGGGAATCGGCGAGCAGTACTTC
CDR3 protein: CASSMPRGIGEQYF

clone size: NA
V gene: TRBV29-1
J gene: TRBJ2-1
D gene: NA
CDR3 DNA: TGCAGCGTTGCTGAAGGGGGGGGATCCTACAATGAGCAGTTCTTC
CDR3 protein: CSVAEGGGSYNEQFF

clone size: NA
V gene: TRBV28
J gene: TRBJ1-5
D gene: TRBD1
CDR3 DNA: TGTGCCAGCAGTTCGGACAGGGCGGGTCAGCCCCAGCATTTT
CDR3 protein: CASSSDRAGQPQHF

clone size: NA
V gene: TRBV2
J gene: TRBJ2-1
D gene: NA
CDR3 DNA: TGTGCCAGCTTCCCGTCGACAGACTCTACTGAGCAGTTCTTC
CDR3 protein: CASFPSTDSTEQFF

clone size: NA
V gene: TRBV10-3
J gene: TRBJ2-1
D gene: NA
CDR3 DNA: TGTGCCATCAGTGGACCAGGAAGGGAGCAGTTCTTC
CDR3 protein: CAISGPGREQFF

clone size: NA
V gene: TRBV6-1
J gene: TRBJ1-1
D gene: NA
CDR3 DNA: TGTGCCAGCAGTGCGCGGAGAGGTGAGGCTGAAGCTTTCTTT
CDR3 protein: CASSARRGEAEAFF

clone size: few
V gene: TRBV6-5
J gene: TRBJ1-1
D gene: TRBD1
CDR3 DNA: TGTGCCAGCAATAGACAGGGGGCGCTGATCACTGAAGCTTTCTTT
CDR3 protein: CASNRQGALITEAFF

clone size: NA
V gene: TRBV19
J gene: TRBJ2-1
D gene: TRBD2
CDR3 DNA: TGTGCCAGTACCATGGGAGGGGCGAGGGGTGAGCAGTTCTTC
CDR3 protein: CASTMGGARGEQFF

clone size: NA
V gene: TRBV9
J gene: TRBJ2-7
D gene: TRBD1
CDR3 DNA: TGTGCCAGCAGCGCGGGACAGGACCCCTACGAGCAGTACTTC
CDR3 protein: CASSAGQDPYEQYF

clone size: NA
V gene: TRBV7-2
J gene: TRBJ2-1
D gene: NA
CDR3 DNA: TGTGCCAGCAGCTTAATCTGGAGCTCCTACAATGAGCAGTTCTTC
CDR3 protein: CASSLIWSSYNEQFF

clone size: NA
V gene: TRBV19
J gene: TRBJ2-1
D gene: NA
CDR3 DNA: TGTGCCAGTAGTATTGCGGCTAGCGTCTCCTACAATGAGCAGTTCTTC
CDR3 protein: CASSIAASVSYNEQFF

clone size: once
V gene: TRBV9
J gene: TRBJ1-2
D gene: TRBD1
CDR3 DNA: TGTGCCAGCAGCGTAGTAGACAGGGTAGGAGGGAACTATGGCTACACCTTC
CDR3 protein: CASSVVDRVGGNYGYTF

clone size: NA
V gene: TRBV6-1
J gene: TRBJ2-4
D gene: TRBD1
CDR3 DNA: TGTGCCAGCAGTTTGGACAGGGATGGCAAAAACATTCAGTACTTC
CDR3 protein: CASSLDRDGKNIQYF

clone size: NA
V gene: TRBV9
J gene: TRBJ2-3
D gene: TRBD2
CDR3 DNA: TGTGCCAGCAGCCCCACGGACGCGGGGGGTCCTTTTATTACGCAGTATTTT
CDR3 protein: CASSPTDAGGPFITQYF

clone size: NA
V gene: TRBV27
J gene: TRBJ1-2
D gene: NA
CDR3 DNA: TGTGCCGGACTGGCTGAGGGCGCTAACTATGGCTACACCTTC
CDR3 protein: CAGLAEGANYGYTF

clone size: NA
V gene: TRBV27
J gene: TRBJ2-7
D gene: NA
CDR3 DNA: TGTGCCAGCAGAGTATATCCGGGGGTCCACGAGCAGTACTTC
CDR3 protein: CASRVYPGVHEQYF